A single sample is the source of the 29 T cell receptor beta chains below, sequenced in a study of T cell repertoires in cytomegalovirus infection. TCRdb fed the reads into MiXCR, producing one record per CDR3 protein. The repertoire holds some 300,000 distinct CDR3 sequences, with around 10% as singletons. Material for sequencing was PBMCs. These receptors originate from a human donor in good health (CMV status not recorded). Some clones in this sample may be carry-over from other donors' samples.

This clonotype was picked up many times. The CDR3 DNA is TGCAGTGCTAGAGATCCGGGGAGTACCAGCTCCTATAATTCACCCCTCCACTTT. It encodes CSARDPGSTSSYNSPLHF. The chain carries TRBV20-1 and TRBJ1-6; D remains unclear. Germline V gene data show CDR1 as DFQATT and CDR2 as SNEGSKA (reference sequence). Trimming removed 0 bases at V and 0 bases at J, with 15 bases between. This CDR3 has 18 residues.

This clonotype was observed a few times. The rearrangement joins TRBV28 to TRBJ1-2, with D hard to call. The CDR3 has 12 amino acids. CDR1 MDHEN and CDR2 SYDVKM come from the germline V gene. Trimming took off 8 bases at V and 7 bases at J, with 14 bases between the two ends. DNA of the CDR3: TGTGCCAGCTGGGGTTTTTCGTCTGGCTACACCTTC. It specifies CASWGFSSGYTF.

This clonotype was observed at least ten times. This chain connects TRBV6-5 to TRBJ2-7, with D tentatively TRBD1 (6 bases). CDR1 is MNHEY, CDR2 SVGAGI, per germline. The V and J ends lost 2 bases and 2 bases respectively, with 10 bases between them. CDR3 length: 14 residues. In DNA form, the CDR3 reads TGTGCCAGCAGTTACGCGAAGGGGGCCTACGAGCAGTACGTC. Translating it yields CASSYAKGAYEQYV.

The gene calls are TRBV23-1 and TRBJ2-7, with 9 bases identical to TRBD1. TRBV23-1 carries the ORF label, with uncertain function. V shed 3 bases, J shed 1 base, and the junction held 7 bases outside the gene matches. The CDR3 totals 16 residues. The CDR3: CASSHAPGTGSYEQYV. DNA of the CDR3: TGCGCCAGCAGTCACGCACCCGGGACAGGGTCCTACGAGCAGTACGTC.

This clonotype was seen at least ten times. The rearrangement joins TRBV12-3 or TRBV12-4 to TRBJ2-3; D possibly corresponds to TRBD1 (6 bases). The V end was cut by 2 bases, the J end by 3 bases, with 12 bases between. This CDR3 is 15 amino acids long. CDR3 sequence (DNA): TGTGCCAGCAGTTTAATAGGACAGCATACAGATACGCAGTATTTT. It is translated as CASSLIGQHTDTQYF.

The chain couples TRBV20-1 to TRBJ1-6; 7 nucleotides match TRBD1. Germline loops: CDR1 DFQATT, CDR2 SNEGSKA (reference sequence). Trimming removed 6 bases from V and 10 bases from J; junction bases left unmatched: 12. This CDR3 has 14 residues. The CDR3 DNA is TGCAGTGCCCTGTCAGGGGGGGTCGGCTCACCCCTCCACTTT. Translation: CSALSGGVGSPLHF.

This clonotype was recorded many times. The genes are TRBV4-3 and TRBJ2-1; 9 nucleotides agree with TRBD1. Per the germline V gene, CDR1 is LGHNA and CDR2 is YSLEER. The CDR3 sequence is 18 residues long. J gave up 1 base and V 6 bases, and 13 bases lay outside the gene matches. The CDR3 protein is CASSWGQGRGLSYNEQFF. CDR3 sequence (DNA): TGCGCCAGCAGTTGGGGACAGGGTAGAGGCCTTTCCTACAATGAGCAGTTCTTC.

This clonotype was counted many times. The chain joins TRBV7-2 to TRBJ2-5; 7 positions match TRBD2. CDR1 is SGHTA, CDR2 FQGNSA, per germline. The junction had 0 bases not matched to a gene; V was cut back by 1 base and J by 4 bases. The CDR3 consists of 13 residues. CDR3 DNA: TGTGCCAGCAGCTTAGGGACTAGAGAGACCCAGTACTTC. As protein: CASSLGTRETQYF.

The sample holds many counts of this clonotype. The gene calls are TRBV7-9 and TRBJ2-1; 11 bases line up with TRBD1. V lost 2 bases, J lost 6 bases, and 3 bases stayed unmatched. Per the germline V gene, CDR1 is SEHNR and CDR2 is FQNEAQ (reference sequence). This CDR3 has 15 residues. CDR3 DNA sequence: TGTGCCAGCAGCTTAATGGGACAGGGGGTCAATGAGCAGTTCTTC. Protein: CASSLMGQGVNEQFF.

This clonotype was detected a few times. The CDR3 loop reads CASSPPLVGGLGYTF. The CDR3 nucleotides are TGTGCCAGCAGCCCCCCTTTGGTAGGGGGCTTGGGCTACACCTTC. The chain couples TRBV7-9 to TRBJ1-2, with 7 bases that match TRBD1. The CDR3 totals 15 residues. Trimming took 5 bases from V and 8 from J; bases not matched to a gene: 14. The germline gives CDR1 SEHNR, CDR2 FQNEAQ (reference sequence).

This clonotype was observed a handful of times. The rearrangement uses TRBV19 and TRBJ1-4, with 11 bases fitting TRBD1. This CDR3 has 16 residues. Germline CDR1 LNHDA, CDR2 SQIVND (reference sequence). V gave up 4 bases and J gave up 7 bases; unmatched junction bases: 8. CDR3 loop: CASSTLGQGAREKLFF. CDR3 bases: TGTGCCAGTAGTACCCTCGGACAGGGGGCGCGTGAAAAACTGTTTTTT.

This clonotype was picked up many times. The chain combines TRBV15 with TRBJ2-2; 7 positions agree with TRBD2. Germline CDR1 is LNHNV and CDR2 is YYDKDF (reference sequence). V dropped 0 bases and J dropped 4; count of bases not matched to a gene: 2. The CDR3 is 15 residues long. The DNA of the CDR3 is TGTGCCACCAGCAGAGATGGGGGGGGCACCGGGGAGCTGTTTTTT. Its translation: CATSRDGGGTGELFF.

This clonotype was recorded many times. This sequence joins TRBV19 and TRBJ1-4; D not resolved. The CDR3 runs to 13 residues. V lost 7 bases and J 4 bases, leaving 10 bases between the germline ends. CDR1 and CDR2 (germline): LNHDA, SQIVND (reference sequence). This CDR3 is CASKETNNEKLFF. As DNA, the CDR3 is TGTGCCAGTAAGGAGACCAATAATGAAAAACTGTTTTTT.

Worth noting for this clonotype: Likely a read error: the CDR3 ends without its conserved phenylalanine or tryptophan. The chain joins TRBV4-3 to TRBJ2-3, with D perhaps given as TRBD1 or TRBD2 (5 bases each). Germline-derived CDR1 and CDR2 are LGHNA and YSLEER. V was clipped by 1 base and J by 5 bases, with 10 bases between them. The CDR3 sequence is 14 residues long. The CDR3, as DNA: TGCGCCAGCAGCCAAGTTGGGGGTCAAGATACGCAGTATTTG. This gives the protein CASSQVGGQDTQYL.

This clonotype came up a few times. This CDR3 is CASSRQGSEQYV. The CDR3 nucleotides read TGTGCCAGCAGTCGACAGGGGTCCGAGCAGTACGTC. This sequence joins TRBV6-2 or TRBV6-3 and TRBJ2-7; 8 bases match TRBD1. The V and J ends lost 5 bases and 6 bases, in that order; junction bases with no gene match: 3. CDR1 is MNHEY, CDR2 SVGEGT, per germline. The CDR3 length is 12 residues.

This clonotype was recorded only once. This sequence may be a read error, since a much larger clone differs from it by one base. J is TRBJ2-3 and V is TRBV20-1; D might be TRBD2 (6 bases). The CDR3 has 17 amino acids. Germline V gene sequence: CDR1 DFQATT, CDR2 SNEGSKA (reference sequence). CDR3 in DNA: TGCAGTGCTAGACGATCCGGTGGGGGGACCAGCACAGATATGCAGTATTTT. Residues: CSARRSGGGTSTDMQYF.

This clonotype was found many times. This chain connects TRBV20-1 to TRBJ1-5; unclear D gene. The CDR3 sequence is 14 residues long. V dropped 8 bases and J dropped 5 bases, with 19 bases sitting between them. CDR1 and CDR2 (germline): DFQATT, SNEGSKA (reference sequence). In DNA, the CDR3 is TGCAGTCCCACGGGCGCTTTGATGTATCAGCCCCAGCATTTT. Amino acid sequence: CSPTGALMYQPQHF.

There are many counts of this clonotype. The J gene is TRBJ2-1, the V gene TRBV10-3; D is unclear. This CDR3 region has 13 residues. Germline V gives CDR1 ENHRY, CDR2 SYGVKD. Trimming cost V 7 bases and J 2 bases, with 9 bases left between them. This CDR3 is CAIKTTAYNEQFF. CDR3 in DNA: TGTGCCATCAAAACCACTGCCTACAATGAGCAGTTCTTC.

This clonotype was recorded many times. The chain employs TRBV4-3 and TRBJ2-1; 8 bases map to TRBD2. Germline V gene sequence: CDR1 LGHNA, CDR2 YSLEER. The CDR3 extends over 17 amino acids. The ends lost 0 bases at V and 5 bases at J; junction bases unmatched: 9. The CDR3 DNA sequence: TGCGCCAGCAGCCAAGACTACAGGGTAGCGGGACACAATGAGCAGTTCTTC. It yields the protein CASSQDYRVAGHNEQFF.

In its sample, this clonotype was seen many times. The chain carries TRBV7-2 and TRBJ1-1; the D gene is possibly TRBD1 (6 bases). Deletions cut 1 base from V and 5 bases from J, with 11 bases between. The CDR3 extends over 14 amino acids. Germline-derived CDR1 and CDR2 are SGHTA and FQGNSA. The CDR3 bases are TGTGCCAGCAGCTTAGGTGGGGGCGCAACTGAAGCTTTCTTT. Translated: CASSLGGGATEAFF.

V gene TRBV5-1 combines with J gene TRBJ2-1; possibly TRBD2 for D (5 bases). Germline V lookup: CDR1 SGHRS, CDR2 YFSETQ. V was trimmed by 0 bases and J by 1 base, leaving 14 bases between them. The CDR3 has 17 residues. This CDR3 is CASSLGVGVTSYNEQFF. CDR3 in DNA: TGCGCCAGCAGCTTGGGTGTCGGGGTCACGTCCTACAATGAGCAGTTCTTC.

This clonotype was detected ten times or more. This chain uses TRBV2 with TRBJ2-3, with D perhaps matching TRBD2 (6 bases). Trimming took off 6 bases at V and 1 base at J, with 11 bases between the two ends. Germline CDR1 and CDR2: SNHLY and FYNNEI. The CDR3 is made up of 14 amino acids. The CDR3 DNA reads TGTGCCAGCAGAGGGGCGGGGCGCACAGATACGCAGTATTTT. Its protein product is CASRGAGRTDTQYF.

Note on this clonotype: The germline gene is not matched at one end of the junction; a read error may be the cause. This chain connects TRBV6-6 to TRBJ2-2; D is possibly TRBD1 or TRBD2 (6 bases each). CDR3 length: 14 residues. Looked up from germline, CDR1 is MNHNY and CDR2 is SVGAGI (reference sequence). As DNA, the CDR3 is TGTGCCAGCAGTTCGCGGGACACCACCCGGGAGCTGTTTTTT. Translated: CASSSRDTTRELFF.

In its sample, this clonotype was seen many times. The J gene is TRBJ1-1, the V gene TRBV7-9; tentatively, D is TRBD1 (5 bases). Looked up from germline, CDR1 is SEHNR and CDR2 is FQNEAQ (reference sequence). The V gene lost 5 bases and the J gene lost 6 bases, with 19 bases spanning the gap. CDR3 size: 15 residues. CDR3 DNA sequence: TGTGCCAGCAGCGTGGCCGGGGGGGGAGGTTCTGAAGCTTTCTTT. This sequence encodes CASSVAGGGGSEAFF.

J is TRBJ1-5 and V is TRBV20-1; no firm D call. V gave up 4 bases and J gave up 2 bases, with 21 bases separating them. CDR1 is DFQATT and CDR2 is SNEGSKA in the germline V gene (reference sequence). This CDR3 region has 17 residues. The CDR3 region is CSATSRDTFEGNQPQHF. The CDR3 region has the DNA TGCAGTGCTACTTCCCGAGACACTTTCGAGGGCAATCAGCCCCAGCATTTT.

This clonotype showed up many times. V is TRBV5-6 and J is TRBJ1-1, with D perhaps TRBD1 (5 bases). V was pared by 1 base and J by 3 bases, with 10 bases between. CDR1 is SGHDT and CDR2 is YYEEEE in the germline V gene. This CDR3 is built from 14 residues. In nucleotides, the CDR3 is TGTGCCAGCAGCTTGTCGGGGCTGGACACTGAAGCTTTCTTT. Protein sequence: CASSLSGLDTEAFF.

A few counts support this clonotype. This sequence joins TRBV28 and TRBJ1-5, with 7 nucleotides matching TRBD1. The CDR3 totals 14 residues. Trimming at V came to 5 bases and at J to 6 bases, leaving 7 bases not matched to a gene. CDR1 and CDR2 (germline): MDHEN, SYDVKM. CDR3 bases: TGTGCCAGCAGTCGGACAGGTGGCGGTCAGCCCCAGCATTTT. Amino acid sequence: CASSRTGGGQPQHF.

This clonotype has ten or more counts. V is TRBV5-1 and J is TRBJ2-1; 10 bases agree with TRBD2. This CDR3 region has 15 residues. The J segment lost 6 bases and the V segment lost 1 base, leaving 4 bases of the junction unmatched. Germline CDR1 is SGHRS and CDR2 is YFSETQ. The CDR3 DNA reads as TGCGCCAGCAGCTTGTTCAGCGGGGGGGGCAATGAGCAGTTCTTC. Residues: CASSLFSGGGNEQFF. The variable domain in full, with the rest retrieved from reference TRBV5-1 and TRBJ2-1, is KAGVTQTPRYLIKTRGQQVTLSCSPISGHRSVSWYQQTPGQGLQFLFEYFSETQRNKGNFPGRFSGRQFSNSRSEMNVSTLELGDSALYLCASSLFSGGGNEQFFGPGTRLTVL.

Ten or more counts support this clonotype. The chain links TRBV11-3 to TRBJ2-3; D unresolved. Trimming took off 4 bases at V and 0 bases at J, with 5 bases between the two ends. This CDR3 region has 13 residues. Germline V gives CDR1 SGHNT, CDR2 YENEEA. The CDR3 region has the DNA TGTGCCAGCAGCTACGACAGCACAGATACGCAGTATTTT. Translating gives CASSYDSTDTQYF. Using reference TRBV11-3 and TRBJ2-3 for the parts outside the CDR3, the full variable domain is EAGVVQSPRYKIIEKKQPVAFWCNPISGHNTLYWYLQNLGQGPELLIRYENEEAVDDSQLPKDRFSAERLKGVDSTLKIQPAELGDSAVYLCASSYDSTDTQYFGPGTRLTVL.